These 2 T cell receptor beta chains share one sample of origin, sequenced in a study of blood T cells in healthy people across ages. Through a sample-barcoded 5' primer and a J-beta primer mix, a second PCR was run for about 6 to 12 cycles. TCRdb fed the 5' RACE reads into MiXCR, producing one record per CDR3 protein. The sample shows hundreds of thousands of distinct CDR3 sequences, 56% of them seen only once. The sequenced sample was blood. Source of these receptors: a man aged 40-50 years in good health.

The chain joins TRBV6-2 or TRBV6-3 to TRBJ2-1; D perhaps matches TRBD2 (5 bases). Germline lookup yields CDR1 MNHEY and CDR2 SVGEGT. Between the trimmed V and J ends, which lost 7 bases and 10 bases, there was a span of 14 bases. This CDR3 has 12 residues. The DNA of the CDR3 is TGTGCCAGCAAGGAGGCACAAAGGGAGCAGTTCTTC. Residues: CASKEAQREQFF.

This chain links TRBV10-3 with TRBJ1-4; TRBD1 might be the D (6 bases). The V gene's germline CDR1 is ENHRY and CDR2 SYGVKD. The CDR3 is made up of 17 amino acids. Trimming shortened V by 3 bases and J by 7 bases, and 21 bases separated the two germline ends. CDR3 loop: CAISEESIGTGSEKLFF. CDR3 in DNA: TGTGCCATCAGTGAAGAATCAATCGGTACAGGGAGTGAAAAACTGTTTTTT.